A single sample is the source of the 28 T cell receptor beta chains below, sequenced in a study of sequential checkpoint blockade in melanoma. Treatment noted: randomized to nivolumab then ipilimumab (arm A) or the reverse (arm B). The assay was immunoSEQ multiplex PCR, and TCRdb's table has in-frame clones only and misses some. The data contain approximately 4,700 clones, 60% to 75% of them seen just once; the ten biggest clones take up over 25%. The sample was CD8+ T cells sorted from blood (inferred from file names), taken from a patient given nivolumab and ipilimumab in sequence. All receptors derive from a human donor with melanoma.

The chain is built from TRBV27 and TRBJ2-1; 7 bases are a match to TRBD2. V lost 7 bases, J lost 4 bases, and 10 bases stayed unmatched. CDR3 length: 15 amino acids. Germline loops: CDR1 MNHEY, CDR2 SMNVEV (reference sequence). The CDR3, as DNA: TGTGCCAGCAACATGGGGGGGATCGGGTACAATGAGCAGTTCTTC. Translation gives CASNMGGIGYNEQFF.

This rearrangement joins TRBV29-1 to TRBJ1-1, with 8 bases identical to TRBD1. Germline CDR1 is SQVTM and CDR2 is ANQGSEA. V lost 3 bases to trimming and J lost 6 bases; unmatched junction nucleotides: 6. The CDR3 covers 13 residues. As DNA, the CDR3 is TGCAGCGTTGAGTCAGGACAGGGCGCTGAAGCTTTCTTT. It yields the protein CSVESGQGAEAFF.

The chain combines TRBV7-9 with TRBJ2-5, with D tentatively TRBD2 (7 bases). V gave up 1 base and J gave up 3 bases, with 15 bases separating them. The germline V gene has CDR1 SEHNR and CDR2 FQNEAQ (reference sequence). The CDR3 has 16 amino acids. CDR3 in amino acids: CASSLGWGGIEETQYF. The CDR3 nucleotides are TGTGCCAGCAGCTTAGGATGGGGGGGCATAGAAGAGACCCAGTACTTC.

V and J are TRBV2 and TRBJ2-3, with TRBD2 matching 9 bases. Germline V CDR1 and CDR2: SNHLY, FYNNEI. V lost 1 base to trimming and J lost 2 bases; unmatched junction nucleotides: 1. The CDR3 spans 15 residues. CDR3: CASSEVAGVTDTQYF. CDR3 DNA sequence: TGTGCCAGCAGTGAAGTAGCGGGAGTCACAGATACGCAGTATTTT.

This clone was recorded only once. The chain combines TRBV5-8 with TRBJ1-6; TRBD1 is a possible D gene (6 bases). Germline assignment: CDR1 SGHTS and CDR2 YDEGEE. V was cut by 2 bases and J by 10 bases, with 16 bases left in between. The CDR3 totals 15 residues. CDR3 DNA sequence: TGTGCCAGCAGCTTCCCTACAGGGATGGGGTCACCCCTCCACTTT. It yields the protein CASSFPTGMGSPLHF.

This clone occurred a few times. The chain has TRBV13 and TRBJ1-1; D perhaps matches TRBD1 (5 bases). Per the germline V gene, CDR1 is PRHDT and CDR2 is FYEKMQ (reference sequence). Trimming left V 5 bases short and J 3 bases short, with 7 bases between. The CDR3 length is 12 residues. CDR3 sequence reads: CASSRRDTEAFF. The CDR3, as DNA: TGTGCCAGCAGCCGCAGGGACACTGAAGCTTTCTTT.

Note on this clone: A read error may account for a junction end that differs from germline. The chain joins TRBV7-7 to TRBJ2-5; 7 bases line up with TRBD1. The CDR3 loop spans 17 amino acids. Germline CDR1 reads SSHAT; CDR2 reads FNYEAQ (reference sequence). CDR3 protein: CASSSQTGQARLETQYF. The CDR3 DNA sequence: TGTGCTAGCAGCTCGCAAACTGGACAGGCCAGATTAGAGACCCAGTACTTC.

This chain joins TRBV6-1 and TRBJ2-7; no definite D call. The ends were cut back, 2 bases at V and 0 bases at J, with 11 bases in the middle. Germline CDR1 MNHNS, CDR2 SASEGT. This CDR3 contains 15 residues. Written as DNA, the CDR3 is TGTGCCAGCAGTGAAAAGACTGCTAGCTCCTACGAGCAGTACTTC. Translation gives CASSEKTASSYEQYF.

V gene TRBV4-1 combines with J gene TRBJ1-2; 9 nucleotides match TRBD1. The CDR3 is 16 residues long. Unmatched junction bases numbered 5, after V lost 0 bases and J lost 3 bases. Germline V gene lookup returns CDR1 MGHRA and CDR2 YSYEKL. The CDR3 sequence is CASSQEPGQGYYGYTF. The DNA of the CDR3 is TGCGCCAGCAGCCAAGAACCGGGACAGGGATACTATGGCTACACCTTC.

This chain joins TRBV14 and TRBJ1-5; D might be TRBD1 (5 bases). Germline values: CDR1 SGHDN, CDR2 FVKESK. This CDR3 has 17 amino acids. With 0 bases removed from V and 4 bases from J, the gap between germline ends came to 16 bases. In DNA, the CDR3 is TGTGCCAGCAGCCAAGATCTGGGGGGAAGGGCGAATCAGCCCCAGCATTTT. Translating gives CASSQDLGGRANQPQHF.

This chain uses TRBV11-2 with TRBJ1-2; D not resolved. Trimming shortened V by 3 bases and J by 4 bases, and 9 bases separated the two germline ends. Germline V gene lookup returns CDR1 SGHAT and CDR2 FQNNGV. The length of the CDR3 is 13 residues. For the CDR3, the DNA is TGTGCCAGCAGCTTGGCCTTACGCTATGGCTACACCTTC. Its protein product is CASSLALRYGYTF.

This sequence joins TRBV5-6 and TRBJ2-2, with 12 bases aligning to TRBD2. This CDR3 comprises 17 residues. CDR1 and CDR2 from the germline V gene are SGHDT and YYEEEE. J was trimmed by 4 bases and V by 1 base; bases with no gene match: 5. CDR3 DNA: TGTGCCAGCAGCTTGTTCCTAGCGGGGGGGCCCACCGGGGAGCTGTTTTTT. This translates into CASSLFLAGGPTGELFF.

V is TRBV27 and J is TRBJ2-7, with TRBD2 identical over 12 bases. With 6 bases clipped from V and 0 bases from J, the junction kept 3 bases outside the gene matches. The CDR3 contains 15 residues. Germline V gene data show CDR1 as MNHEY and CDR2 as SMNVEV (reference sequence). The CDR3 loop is CASSTTSGSSYEQYF. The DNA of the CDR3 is TGTGCCAGCAGCACGACTAGCGGGAGCTCCTACGAGCAGTACTTC.

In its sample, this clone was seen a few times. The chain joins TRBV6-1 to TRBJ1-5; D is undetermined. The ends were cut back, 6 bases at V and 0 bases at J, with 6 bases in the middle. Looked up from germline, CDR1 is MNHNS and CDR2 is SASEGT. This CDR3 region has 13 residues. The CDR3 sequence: CASSEHSNQPQHF. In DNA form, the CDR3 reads TGTGCCAGCAGCGAACATAGCAATCAGCCCCAGCATTTT.

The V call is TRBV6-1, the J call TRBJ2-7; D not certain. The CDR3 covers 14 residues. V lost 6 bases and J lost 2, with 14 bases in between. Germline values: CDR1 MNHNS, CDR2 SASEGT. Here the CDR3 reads CASSPRAPPYEQYF. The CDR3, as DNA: TGTGCCAGCAGCCCGCGAGCCCCACCCTACGAGCAGTACTTC.

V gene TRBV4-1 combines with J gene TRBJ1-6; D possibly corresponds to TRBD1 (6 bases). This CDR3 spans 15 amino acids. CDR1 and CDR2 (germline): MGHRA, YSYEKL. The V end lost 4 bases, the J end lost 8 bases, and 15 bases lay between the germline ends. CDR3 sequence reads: CASSLPSGADSPLHF. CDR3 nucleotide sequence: TGCGCCAGCAGCCTCCCGTCAGGGGCCGATTCACCCCTCCACTTT.

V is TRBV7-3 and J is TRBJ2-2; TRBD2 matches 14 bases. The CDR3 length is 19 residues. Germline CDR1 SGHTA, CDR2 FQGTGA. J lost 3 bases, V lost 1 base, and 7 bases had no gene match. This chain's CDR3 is CASSLMGLAGVGDTGELFF. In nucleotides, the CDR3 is TGTGCCAGCAGCTTAATGGGACTAGCGGGAGTAGGTGACACCGGGGAGCTGTTTTTT.

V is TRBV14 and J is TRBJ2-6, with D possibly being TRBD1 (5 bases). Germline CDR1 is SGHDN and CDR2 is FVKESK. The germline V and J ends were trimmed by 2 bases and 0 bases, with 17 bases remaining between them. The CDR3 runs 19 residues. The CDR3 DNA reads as TGTGCCAGCAGCCAAAACCGACAGTCAATCTTCTCTGGGGCCAACGTCCTGACTTTC. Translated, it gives CASSQNRQSIFSGANVLTF.

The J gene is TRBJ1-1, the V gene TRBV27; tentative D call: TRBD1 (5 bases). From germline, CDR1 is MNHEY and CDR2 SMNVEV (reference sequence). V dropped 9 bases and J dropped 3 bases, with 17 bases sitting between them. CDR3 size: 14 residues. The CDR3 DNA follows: TGTGCCAGTACCCGCAGGGATGGGGACACTGAAGCTTTCTTT. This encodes CASTRRDGDTEAFF.

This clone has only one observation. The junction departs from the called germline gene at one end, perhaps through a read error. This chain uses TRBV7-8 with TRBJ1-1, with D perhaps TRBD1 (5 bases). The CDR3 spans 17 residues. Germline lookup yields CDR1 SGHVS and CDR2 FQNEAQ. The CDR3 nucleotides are TGTGCCAGCAGCTTAGACCCCCTCCAGGGCCCGAACGCTGAAGCTTTCTTT. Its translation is CASSLDPLQGPNAEAFF.

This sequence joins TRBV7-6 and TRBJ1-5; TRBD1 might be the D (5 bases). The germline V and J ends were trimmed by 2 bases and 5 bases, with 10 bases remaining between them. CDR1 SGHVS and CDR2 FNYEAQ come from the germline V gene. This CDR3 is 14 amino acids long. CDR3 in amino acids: CASSLFRGDQPQHF. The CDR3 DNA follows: TGTGCCAGCAGCTTATTCCGGGGGGATCAGCCCCAGCATTTT.

The CDR3: CASSPTPYQETQYF. DNA of the CDR3: TGTGCCAGCAGTCCTACCCCGTACCAAGAGACCCAGTACTTC. The chain couples TRBV6-6 to TRBJ2-5; D gene uncertain. Trimming cost V 5 bases and J 0 bases, with 10 bases left between them. CDR1 and CDR2 from the germline V gene are MNHNY and SVGAGI (reference sequence). This CDR3 spans 14 amino acids.

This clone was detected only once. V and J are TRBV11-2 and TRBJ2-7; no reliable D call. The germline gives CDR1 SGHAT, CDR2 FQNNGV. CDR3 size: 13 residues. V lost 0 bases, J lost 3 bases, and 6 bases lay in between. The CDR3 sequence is CASSLDPRYEQYF. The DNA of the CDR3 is TGTGCCAGCAGCTTAGACCCTCGCTACGAGCAGTACTTC.

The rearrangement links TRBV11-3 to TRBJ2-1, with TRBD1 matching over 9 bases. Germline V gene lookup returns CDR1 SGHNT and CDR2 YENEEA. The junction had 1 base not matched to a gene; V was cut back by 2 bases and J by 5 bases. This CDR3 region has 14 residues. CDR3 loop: CASSLRTGDNEQFF. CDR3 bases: TGTGCCAGCAGCTTAAGGACAGGGGACAATGAGCAGTTCTTC.

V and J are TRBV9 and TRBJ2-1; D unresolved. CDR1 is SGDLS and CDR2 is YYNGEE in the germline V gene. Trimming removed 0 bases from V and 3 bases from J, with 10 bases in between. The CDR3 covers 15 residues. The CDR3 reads CASSVDSPDYNEQFF. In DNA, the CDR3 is TGTGCCAGCAGCGTAGACTCCCCTGACTACAATGAGCAGTTCTTC. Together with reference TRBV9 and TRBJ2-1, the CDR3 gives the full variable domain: DSGVTQTPKHLITATGQRVTLRCSPRSGDLSVYWYQQSLDQGLQFLIQYYNGEERAKGNILERFSAQQFPDLHSELNLSSLELGDSALYFCASSVDSPDYNEQFFGPGTRLTVL.

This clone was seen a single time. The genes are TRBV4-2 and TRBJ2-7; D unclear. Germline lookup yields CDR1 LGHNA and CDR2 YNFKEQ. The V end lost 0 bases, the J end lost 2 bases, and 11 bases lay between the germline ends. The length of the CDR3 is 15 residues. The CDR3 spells CASSQESRLAYEQYF. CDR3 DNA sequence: TGTGCCAGCAGCCAAGAATCTAGGTTAGCCTACGAGCAGTACTTC.

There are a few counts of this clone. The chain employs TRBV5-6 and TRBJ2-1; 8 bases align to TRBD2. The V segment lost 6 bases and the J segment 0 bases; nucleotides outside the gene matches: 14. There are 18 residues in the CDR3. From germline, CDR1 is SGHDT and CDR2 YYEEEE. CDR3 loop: CASTQDGAGVSSYNEQFF. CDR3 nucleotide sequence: TGTGCCAGCACCCAGGATGGAGCGGGAGTGAGCTCCTACAATGAGCAGTTCTTC.

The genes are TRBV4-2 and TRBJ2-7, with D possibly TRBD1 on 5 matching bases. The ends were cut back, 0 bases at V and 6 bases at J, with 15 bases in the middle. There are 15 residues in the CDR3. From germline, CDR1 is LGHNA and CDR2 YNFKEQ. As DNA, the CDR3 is TGTGCCAGCAGCCAAGACTCGCAGGGCGGCTCCGAGCAGTACTTC. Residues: CASSQDSQGGSEQYF.